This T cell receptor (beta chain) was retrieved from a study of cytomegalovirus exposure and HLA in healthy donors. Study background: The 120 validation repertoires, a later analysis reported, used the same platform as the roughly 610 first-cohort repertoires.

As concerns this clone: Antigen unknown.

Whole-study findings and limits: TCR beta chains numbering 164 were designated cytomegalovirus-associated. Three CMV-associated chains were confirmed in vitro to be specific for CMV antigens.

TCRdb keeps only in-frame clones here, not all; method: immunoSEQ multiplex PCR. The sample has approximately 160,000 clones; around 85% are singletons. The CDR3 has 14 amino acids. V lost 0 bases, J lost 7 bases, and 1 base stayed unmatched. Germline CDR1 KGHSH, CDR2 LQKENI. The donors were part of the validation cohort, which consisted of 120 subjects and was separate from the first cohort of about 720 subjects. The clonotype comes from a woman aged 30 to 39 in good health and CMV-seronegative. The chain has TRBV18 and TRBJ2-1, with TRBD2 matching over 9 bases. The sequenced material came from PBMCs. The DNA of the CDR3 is TGTGCCAGCTCACCACCTAGCGGGAGTAATGAGCAGTTCTTC. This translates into CASSPPSGSNEQFF.